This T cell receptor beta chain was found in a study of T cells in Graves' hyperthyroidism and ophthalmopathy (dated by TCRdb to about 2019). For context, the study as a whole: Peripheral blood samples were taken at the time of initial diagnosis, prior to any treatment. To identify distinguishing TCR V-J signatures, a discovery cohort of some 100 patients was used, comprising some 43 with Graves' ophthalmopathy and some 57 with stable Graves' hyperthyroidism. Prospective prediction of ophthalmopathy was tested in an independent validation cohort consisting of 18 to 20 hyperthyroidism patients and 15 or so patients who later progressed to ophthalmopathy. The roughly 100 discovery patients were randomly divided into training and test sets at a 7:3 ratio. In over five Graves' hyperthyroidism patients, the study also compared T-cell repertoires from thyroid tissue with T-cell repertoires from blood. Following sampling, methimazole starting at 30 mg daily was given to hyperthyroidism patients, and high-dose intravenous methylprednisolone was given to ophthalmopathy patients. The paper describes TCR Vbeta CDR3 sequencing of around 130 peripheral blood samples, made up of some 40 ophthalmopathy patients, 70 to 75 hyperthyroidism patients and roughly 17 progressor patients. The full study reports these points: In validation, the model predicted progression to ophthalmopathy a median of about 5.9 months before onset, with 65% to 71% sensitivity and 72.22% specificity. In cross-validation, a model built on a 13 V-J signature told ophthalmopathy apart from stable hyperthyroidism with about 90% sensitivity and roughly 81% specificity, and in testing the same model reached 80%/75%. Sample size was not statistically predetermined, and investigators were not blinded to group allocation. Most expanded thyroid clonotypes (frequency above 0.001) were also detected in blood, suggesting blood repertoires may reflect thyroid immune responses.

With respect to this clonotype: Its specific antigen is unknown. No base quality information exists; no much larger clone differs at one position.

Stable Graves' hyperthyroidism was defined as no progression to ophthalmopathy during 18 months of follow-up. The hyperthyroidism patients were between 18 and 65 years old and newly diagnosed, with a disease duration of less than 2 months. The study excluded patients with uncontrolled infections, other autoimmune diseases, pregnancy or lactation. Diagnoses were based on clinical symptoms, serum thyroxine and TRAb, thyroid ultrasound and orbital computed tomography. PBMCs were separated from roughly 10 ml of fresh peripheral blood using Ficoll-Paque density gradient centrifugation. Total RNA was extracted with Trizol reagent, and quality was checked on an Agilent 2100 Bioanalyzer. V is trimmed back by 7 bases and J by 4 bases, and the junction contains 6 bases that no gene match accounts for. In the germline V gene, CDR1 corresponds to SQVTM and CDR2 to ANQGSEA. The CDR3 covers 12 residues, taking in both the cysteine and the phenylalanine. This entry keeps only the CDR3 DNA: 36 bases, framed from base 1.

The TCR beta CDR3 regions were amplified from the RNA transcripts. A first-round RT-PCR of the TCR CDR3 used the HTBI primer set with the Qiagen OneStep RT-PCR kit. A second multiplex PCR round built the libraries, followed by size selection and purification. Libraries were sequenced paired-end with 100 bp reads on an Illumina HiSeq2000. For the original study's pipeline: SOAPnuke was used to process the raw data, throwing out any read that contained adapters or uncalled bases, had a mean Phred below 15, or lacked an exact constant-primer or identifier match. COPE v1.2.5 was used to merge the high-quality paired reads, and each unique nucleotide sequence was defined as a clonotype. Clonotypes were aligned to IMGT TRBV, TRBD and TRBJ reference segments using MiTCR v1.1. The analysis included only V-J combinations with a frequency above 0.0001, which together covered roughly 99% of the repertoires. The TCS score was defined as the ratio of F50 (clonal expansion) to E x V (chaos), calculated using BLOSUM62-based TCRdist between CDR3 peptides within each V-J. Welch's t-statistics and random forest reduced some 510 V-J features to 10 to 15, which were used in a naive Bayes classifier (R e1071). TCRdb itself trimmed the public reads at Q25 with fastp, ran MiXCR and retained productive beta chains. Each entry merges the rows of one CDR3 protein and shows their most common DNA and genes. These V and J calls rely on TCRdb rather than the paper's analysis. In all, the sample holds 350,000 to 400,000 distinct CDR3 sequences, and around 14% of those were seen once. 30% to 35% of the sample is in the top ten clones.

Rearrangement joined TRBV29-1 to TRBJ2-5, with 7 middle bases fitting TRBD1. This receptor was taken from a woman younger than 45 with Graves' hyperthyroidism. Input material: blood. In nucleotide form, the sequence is TGCAGCGCTATGGGACAGATAGAGACCCAGTACTTC. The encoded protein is CSAMGQIETQYF. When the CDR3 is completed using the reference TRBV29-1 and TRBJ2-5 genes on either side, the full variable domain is SAVISQKPSRDICQRGTSLTIQCQVDSQVTMMFWYRQQPGQSLTLIATANQGSEATYESGFVIDKFPISRPNLTFSTLTVSNMSPEDSSIYLCSAMGQIETQYFGPGTRLLVL.